This T cell receptor (beta chain) was obtained from a study of T cell responses to AZD1222 COVID-19 vaccine (dated by TCRdb to 2020 to 2022). About the study as a whole: Because spike-specific TCR depth and breadth did not differ between the two schedules, AZD1222 recipients who got a second dose at roughly 4 weeks were pooled with those who got a second dose at roughly 12 weeks. A total of 233 trial participants underwent TCR sequencing, of whom nearly 210 had received two doses of AZD1222 and approximately 25 had received two doses of the MenACWY control vaccine. Trial participants were enrolled by age into 18-55, 56-69 and 70-plus year subgroups, with roughly 150, 30 and 60 TCR-sequenced participants respectively.

In regard to this clone: Its antigen is not yet known. No qualities accompany the bases; no much larger clone lies one base away.

The CDR3 regions of human TCRbeta chains were analyzed by immunosequencing. Per the source publication's procedure: Repertoire TCRs were checked for matches against a reference library of SARS-CoV-2-specific TCRs that had been generated using the MIRA antigen-specificity platform. Breadth was defined as the fraction of unique TCRs that were SARS-CoV-2-associated. Depth was defined as the fraction of total T cells that were SARS-CoV-2-associated. Each spike-specific TCR was assigned to its reactive spike region and to a CD4 or CD8 class using the MIRA data. Log10-transformed breadth and depth values were compared by one-way ANOVA with Sidak's multiple comparisons tests. TCRdb obtained this table from immuneACCESS and retained in-frame rearrangements with V and J assigned. These tables miss some clones; where compared with another copy, unresolved V genes account for less than half of the shortfall, and the remainder is unexplained. V and J calls and clone size are copied from that table; D and trimming were computed from the DNA. This sample lists roughly 77,000 clones; approximately 90% were detected once. The ten top clones hold about 5% of the sample.

The time point label for this specimen denotes: baseline before first vaccination. Samples from vaccinated people were obtained from the UK trials COV001 and COV002, which included a single-blind randomized controlled phase 2/3 trial of AZD1222 (ChAdOx1 nCoV-19) in healthy adults. Trial participant PBMC samples were collected at day 0 and day 28 after the second dose for TCRbeta chain sequencing. There are 14 amino acids in the CDR3, from cysteine to phenylalanine inclusive. This entry keeps only the CDR3 DNA: 42 bases, framed from base 1. CDR1 and CDR2 were assigned from the germline V gene as SGHTA and FQGNSA. V loses 3 bases of germline sequence and J loses 2 bases, and the interval between the two ends is 9 bases. The paper as a whole reports these results and caveats: Most participants were white British and females outnumbered males, and the authors suggested that clonal diversity may have been underestimated. Vaccine-associated CD4 TCRs spanned the whole spike protein, with dominant responses in regions 160-218 and 743-854. Reportedly, almost half of the unique spike-specific TCRs recognized epitopes lying outside the regions that are mutated in the B.1.351 and B.1.1.7 variants. After two AZD1222 doses, both the breadth and the depth of spike-specific TCRs were significantly higher than at day 0 and than in MenACWY recipients. Only a handful of AZD1222 recipients were SARS-CoV-2 seropositive at baseline, limiting conclusions about previously exposed vaccinees. The 56-69-year group was small, and its depth increase did not reach significance, likely because of low power. Because no day 14 peak-response samples were available, the repertoires could be characterized only after the peak T cell response.

The clonotype was recovered from an adult in good health. The sample here was peripheral blood, taken on day 0 of AZD1222 vaccination. The V and J segments used are TRBV7-2 and TRBJ2-3, with no confidently assigned D gene. The DNA sequence is given as TGTGCCAGCAGCTTTACAGTGACCACAGATACGCAGTATTTT. Translated, this gives CASSFTVTTDTQYF.